Listed here is a single T cell receptor (beta chain). This clonotype occurred many times. It lacks a known antigen. The input lacks base qualities; no much larger clone sits a single base away. Every donor was a healthy Caucasian. Three pairs of female monozygotic twins, all aged 18 to 29 years, made up the twin cohort. The RNA used for TCR libraries was isolated from peripheral blood mononuclear cells. Library preparation used 5' RACE. Sequencing relied on an Illumina HiSeq 2000. Template switching introduced a universal primer binding site; the final cDNA contained a unique molecular identifier, enabling accurate counting of TCR cDNA molecules. Specific primers in the conserved constant-segment region were used to synthesize first-strand cDNA for TCR alpha and beta chains. Each cDNA library was double barcoded, with a SMART-Mk sample barcode plus Illumina barcodes, to control for contamination. TruSeq adapter sequences and Illumina sample barcodes were added in two successive PCR steps. The Illumina HiSeq platform was used with custom primers to sequence TCR alpha and beta cDNA libraries. As for the authors' bioinformatics: Unique molecular identifiers were extracted from raw reads with MiGEC, and CDR3 positions were determined with MiXCR. Recombination models were inferred per individual with the repgenHMM and IGoR tools using an EM algorithm. Shared clonotype analysis was performed with the tcR package in R, normalizing sharing by the product of cloneset sizes. To study raw recombination without the effects of thymic and clonal selection, out-of-frame nonproductive sequences were analyzed. In TCRdb, the public reads were trimmed at Q25 with fastp and aligned with MiXCR, with productive beta chains retained. Duplicate CDR3 protein sequences are folded into a single record with the most common DNA and genes. Clone size and V and J calls follow TCRdb, not the original study. The sample table contains roughly 700,000 distinct CDR3 sequences; only one count was recorded for around 8.3% of them. The ten largest clones represent roughly 0.9% of the sample.

The sample comes from a study of identical twins (dated by TCRdb to about 2016). Some background on the complete study: The study deep-sequenced TCR alpha and beta repertoires from monozygotic twins, unrelated adults of various ages and cord blood to test whether fetal clonotypes persist. To rule out contamination, replicate twin experiments were performed at different times with different library preparation protocols. Study-level results and caveats: Compared with coincidental sharing between unrelated individuals, out-of-frame TCR alpha sequences shared between twins showed an excess of sequences with low generation probability. Invariant T cells such as MAIT and iNKT could partly confound zero-insertion analyses, though diverse VJ usage argued against this for most clonotypes. A weaker excess of twin sharing was found in beta out-of-frame sequences because the signal-to-noise ratio was lowered by fewer shared sequences. Abundant cord blood beta clonotypes carried fewer insertions; young adult naive repertoires showed a weaker similar trend, while memory repertoires showed none. Because the same donors could not be followed over many years, the conclusions relied on cross-sectional statistical analysis. In monozygotic twins, out-of-frame TCR alpha sharing was systematically underestimated by recombination models, although the models agreed with sharing between unrelated individuals.

In addition, the sample was reused for a study of yellow fever vaccine responses in identical twins. The second study reports: According to the authors, the vaccine-induced T cell response in identical twins seemed to be partly convergent and partly specific to each individual. Focusing on identical twins, the study followed the T cell clones that responded to the vaccine, and did so with precision.

The sample was PBMCs. The sequence derives from a woman aged 18-35 years in good health.

The bases read TGTGCCAGCAGGCCAGGGAGGTTAAGGTCTAGCTTCTACAATGAGCAGTTCTTC. Its protein is CASRPGRLRSSFYNEQFF. In this chain, TRBV28 is recombined with TRBJ2-1; TRBD2 is possibly the D segment (6 matching bases). Taken from cysteine to phenylalanine, the CDR3 has 18 residues. CDR3 DNA only is kept here, 54 bases in frame from base 1. From the germline V gene, CDR1 is MDHEN and CDR2 is SYDVKM. V is pared back by 6 bases and J by 3 bases, with 24 bases lying between the germline termini.